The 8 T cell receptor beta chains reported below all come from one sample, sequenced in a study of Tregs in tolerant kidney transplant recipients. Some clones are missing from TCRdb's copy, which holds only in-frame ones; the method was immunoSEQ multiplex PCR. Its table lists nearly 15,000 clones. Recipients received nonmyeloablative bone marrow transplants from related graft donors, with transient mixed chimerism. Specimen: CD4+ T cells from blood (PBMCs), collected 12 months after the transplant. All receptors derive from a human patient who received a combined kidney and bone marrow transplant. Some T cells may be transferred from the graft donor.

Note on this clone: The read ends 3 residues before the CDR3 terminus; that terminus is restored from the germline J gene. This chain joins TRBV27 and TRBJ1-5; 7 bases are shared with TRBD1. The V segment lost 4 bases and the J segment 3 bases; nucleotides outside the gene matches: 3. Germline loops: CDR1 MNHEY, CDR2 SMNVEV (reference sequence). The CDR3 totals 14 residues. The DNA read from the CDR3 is TGTGCCAGCAGTTCTGACAGGGACAATCAGCCC. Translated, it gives CASSSDRDNQP. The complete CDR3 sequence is CASSSDRDNQPQHF.

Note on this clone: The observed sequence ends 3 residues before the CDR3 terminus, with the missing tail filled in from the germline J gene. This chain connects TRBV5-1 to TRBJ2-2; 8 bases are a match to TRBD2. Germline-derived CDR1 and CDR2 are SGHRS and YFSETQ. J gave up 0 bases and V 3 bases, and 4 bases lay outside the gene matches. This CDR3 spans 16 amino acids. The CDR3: CASSWGLDTNTGELFF. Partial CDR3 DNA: TGCGCCAGCAGCTGGGGACTAGACACGAACACCGGGGAG.

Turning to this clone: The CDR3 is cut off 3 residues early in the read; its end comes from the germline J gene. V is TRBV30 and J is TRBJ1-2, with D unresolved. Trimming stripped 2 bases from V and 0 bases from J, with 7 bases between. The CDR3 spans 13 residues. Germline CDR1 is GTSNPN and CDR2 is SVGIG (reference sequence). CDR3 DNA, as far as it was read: TGTGCCTGGAGTACCCACACTAACTATGGC. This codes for CAWSTHTNYG. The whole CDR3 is CAWSTHTNYGYTF. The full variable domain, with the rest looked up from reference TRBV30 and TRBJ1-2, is SQTIHQWPATLVQPVGSPLSLECTVEGTSNPNLYWYRQAAGRGLQLLFYSVGIGQISSEVPQNLSASRPQDRQFILSSKKLLLSDSGFYLCAWSTHTNYGYTFGSGTRLTVV.

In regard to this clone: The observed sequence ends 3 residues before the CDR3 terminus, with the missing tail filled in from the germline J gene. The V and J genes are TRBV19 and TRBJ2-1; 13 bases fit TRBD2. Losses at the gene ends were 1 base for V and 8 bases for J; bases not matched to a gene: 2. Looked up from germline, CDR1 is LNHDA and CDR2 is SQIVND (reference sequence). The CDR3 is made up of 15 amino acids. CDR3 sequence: CASSIGLAGGYEQFF. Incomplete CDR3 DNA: TGTGCCAGTAGTATAGGACTAGCGGGAGGTTATGAG.

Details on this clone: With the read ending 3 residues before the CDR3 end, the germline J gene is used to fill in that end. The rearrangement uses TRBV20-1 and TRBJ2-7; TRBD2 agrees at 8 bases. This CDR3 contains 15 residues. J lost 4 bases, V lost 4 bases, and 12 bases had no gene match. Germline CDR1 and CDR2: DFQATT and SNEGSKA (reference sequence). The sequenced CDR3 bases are TGCAGTGCTAAAGACGGAAGCGGGAGCCTTTACGAG. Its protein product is CSAKDGSGSLYE. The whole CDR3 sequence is CSAKDGSGSLYEQYF.

The DNA read from the CDR3 is TGTGCCTGGAGTGACGGGACTACCCAAGTAGGGACCACTGAA. It encodes CAWSDGTTQVGTTE. The whole CDR3 reads CAWSDGTTQVGTTEAFF. This chain links TRBV30 with TRBJ1-1, with D maybe TRBD1 (5 bases). Sequencing ends 3 residues short of the CDR3 end; the germline J gene provides the rest. Trimming cost V 1 base and J 4 bases, with 22 bases left between them. The germline gives CDR1 GTSNPN, CDR2 SVGIG (reference sequence). CDR3 length: 17 residues.

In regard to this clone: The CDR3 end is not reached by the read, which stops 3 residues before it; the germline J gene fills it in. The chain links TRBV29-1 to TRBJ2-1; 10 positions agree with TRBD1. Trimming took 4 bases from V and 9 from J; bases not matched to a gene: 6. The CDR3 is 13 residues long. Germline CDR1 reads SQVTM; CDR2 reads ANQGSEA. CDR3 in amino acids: CSVGDRGMGEQFF. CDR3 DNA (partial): TGCAGCGTTGGGGACAGGGGTATGGGTGAG.

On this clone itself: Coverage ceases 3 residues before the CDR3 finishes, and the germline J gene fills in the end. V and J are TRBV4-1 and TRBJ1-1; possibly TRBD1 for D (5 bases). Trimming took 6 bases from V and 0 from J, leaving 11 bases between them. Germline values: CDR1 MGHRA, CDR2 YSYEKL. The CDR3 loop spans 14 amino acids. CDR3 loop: CASSTPRVNTEAFF. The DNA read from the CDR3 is TGCGCCAGCAGTACCCCCAGGGTGAACACTGAA.